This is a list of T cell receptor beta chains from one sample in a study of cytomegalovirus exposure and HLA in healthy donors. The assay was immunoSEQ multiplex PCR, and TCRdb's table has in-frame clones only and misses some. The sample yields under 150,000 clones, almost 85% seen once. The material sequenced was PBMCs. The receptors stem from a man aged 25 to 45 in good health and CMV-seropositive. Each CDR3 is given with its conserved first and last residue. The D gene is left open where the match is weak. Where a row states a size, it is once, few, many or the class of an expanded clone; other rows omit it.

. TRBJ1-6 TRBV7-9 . TGTGCCAGCAGCTTGAGTAGTGGACAGAAAGTTAATTCACCCCTCCACTTT CASSLSSGQKVNSPLHF
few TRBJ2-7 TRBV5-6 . TGTGCCAGCAGCGCGCGGCGAGGGTCCTACGAGCAGTACTTC CASSARRGSYEQYF
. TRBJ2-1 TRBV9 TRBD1 TGTGCCAGCAGCAGCGACAGGGATTGGTTCTTC CASSSDRDWFF
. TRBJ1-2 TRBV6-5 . TGTGCCAGCAGTTCACCAGGCGCTGTTCCCTATGGCTACACCTTC CASSSPGAVPYGYTF
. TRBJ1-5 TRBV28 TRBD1 TGTGCCAGCGCCGTTGGGGGACAGGGGGCCATTAGCAATCAGCCCCAGCATTTT CASAVGGQGAISNQPQHF
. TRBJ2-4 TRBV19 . TGTGCCAGTACTGCCGGAGGGCTCGAAACAAACATTCAGTACTTC CASTAGGLETNIQYF
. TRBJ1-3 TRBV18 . TGTGCCAGCTCACCTATGACAGTGACCTCTGGAAACACCATATATTTT CASSPMTVTSGNTIYF
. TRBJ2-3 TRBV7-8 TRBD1 TGTGCCAGCACCATGACAGGGGGCGCCGGGACGCAGTATTTT CASTMTGGAGTQYF
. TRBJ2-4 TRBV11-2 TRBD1 TGTGCCAGCAGCTCAGAGAGGGGACAGTTGTTAGTCTTC CASSSERGQLLVF
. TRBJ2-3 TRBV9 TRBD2 TGTGCCAGCAGCGTCTCAGCGGGGACCACAGATACGCAGTATTTT CASSVSAGTTDTQYF
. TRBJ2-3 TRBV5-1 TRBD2 TGCGCCAGCAGTCTCGCGGGGGGATTTGCAGATACGCAGTATTTT CASSLAGGFADTQYF
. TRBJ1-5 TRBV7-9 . TGTGCCAGCAGCAAGGCGGGGGAGAATCAGCCCCAGCATTTT CASSKAGENQPQHF
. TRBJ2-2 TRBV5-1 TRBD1 TGCGCCAGCAGCTGGGGACAGGGCACCGGGGAGCTGTTTTTT CASSWGQGTGELFF
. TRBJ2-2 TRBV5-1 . TGCGCCAGCAGCTTGGCCCAGGTAGACACCGGGGAGCTGTTTTTT CASSLAQVDTGELFF
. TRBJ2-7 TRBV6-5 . TGTGCCAGCAGTTACCGCGGAGAGCAGTACTTC CASSYRGEQYF
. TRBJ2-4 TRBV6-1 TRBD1 TGTGCCAGCAGGGAAGGACAGGGCAAAAACATTCAGTACTTC CASREGQGKNIQYF
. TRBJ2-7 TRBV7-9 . TGTTCCAGCAGCGGCTCAGGATACGAGCAGTACTTC CSSSGSGYEQYF
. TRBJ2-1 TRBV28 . TGTGCCAGCACCCGGGTGGAAGTAGGCAATGAGCAGTTCTTC CASTRVEVGNEQFF
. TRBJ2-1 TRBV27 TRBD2 TGTGCCAGCAGTTTCCTGGGGGTAGCGGGTAGCAATGAGCAGTTCTTC CASSFLGVAGSNEQFF
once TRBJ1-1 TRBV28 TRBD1 TGTGCCAGCAGCCAACAGGGGGCTGAAGCTTTCTTT CASSQQGAEAFF
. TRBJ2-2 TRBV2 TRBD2 TGTGCCGTACAAGCTAGCGGGGTTAACACCGGGGAGCTGTTTTTT CAVQASGVNTGELFF
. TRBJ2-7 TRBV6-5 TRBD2 TGTGCCAGCAGGTCGGGGGGCGAGCAGTACTTC CASRSGGEQYF
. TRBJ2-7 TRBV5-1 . TGCGCCAGCAGCACAGTGGGCTCCTACGAGCAGTACTTC CASSTVGSYEQYF
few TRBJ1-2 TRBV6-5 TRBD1 TGTGCCAGCAGTCGGGACAGATATGGCTACACCTTC CASSRDRYGYTF
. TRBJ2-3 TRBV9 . TGTGCCAGCAGCTCTACAGATACGCAGTATTTT CASSSTDTQYF
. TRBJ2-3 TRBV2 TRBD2 TGTGCCAGCAGTGAAGCGCGGACTAGCGGGGACTGGGATACGCAGTATTTT CASSEARTSGDWDTQYF
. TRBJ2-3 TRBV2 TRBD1 TGTGCCAGCAGTCTACAGGGGGCGAGCCAAGATACGCAGTATTTT CASSLQGASQDTQYF
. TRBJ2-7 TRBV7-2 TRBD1 TGTGCCAGCAGCGTGGGACAGGGAATCGCCTACGAGCAGTACTTC CASSVGQGIAYEQYF
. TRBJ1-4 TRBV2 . TGTGCCAGCAGTGAAACTCACGGGATAGAAAAACTGTTTTTT CASSETHGIEKLFF
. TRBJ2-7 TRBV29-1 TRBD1 TGCAGCGTTGAGGAGGACAGGACCTACGAGCAGTACTTC CSVEEDRTYEQYF
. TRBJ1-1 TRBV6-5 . TGTGCCAGCAGTTACCCTTACAAGAACACTGAAGCTTTCTTT CASSYPYKNTEAFF
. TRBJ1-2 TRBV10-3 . TGTGCCCCCCGGGGCTACACCTTC CAPRGYTF
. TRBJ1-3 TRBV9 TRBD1 TGTGCCGGCAGCGTGGGACAGCTCAGTGGAAACACCATATATTTT CAGSVGQLSGNTIYF
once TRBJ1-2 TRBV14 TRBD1 TGTGCCAGCAGCCAGGACAGGGTCGACTATGGCTACACCTTC CASSQDRVDYGYTF
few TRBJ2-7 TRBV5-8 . TGTGCCAGCAGCCCCCATGGGGGCCGTTGGGAGCAGTACTTC CASSPHGGRWEQYF
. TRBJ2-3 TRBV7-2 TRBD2 TGTGCCAGCAGCCCTTTCGGAGCGGGGGGACTTAGCACAGATACGCAGTATTTT CASSPFGAGGLSTDTQYF